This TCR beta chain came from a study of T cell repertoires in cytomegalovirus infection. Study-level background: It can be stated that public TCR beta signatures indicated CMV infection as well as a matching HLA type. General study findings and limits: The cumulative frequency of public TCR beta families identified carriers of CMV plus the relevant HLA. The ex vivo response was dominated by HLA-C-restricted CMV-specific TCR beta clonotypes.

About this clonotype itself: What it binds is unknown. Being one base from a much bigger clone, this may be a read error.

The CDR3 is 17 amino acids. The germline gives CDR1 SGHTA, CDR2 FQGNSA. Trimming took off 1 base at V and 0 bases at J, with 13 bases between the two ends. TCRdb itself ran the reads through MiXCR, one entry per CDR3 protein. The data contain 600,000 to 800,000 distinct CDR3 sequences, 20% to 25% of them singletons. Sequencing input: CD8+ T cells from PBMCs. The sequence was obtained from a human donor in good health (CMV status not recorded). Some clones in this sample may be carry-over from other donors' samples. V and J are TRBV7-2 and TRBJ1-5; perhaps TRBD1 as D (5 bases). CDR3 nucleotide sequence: TGTGCCAGCAGCTTAGATTTTGTAGGGACTAGCAATCAGCCCCAGCATTTT. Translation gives CASSLDFVGTSNQPQHF. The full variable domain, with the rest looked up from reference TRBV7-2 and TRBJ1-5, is GAGVSQSPSNKVTEKGKDVELRCDPISGHTALYWYRQSLGQGLEFLIYFQGNSAPDKSGLPSDRFSAERTGGSVSTLTIQRTQQEDSAVYLCASSLDFVGTSNQPQHFGDGTRLSIL.